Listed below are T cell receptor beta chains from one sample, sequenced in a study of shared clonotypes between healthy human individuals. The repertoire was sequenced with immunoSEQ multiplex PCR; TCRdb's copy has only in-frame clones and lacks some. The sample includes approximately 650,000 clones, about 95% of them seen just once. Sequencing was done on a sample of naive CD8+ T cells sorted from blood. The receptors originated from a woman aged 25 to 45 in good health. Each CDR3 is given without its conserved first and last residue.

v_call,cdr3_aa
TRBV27,ASSLTSGDQETQY
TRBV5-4,ASSTTDSYEQY
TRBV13,ASSFKMRESYT
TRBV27,ASSSGASYEQY
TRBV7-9,ASSQTGGFYNEQF
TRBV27,ASAWGYEQY
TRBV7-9,ASSLGWLANYNEQF
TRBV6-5,ASSLVAGEDNEQF
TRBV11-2,ASSLRGATIAGSLYEQY
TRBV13,ATGTVGTDTQY
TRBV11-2,ASSRDAEGYEQY
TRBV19,ASSIDLAYEQY
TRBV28,ASSFPDRAPYGYT
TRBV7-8,ASSSSGTYEQY
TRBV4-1,ASSQPPGPRAGQPQH
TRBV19,ASSLYSWPNQPQH
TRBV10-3,AISEDRSSEETQY
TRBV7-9,ASSYRADTEAF
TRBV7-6,ASSTRAGASYEQY
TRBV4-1,ASRWLREYTGELF
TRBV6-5,ASSFRRGETQY
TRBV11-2,ASSPPDRGNEQF
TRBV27,ASSLSIGDRGHYGYT
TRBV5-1,ASSLVPSGRTGNEQF
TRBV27,ASSERQGNQPQH
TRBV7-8,ASSLATSVYQETQY
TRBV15,ATTTASSGNTIY
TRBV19,ASSYSLLYEQY
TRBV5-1,ASSLFPESYEQY
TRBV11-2,ASSPDAQGWGNEQF
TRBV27,ASSLSYVTEAF
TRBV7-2,ASSLAYWTSGSTDTQY
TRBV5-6,ASSLVAAGEQY
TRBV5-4,ASSLAVDSATNEKLF
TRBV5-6,ASSWGTGGYEQY
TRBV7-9,ASSPSSGRARYEQY
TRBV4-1,ASSQRGGNEETQY
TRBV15,ATSSQGGGANVLT
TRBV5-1,ASSDFAGTGGEKLF
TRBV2,ASSDPDSPSGTQY
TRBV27,ASSHRTGYEQY
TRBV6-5,ASSSPRTSVNTQY
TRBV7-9,ASSPGGAGEAPQETQY
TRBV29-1,SAAQVIGYGYT
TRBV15,ATSENQLGLRETQY
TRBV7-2,ASSSGPETQY
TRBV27,ASSLPPLGAQY
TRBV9,ASSVDGSLNTEAF